This TCR beta chain was recovered during a study of human T cells and chemical hapten exposure (dated by TCRdb to the early 2020s). For context, the study as a whole: For sensitization, 2% DPC in acetone was applied to a 2 cm by 2 cm area of upper inner arm skin. Patients additionally received weekly therapeutic DPC doses to the scalp throughout the approximately 22-week study period. Patch tests used Finn chambers with 0.01% DPC on the upper back, scored after 6 days by International Contact Dermatitis Research Group standards. The mostly female patient cohort included alopecia areata with under or over 50% scalp involvement, alopecia totalis and alopecia universalis. Libraries were combined into a pool for sequencing, and differences in TCR yield between samples came mainly from small differences in library volumes within the pool. This study followed changes in the peripheral blood TCR repertoire in vivo during primary and secondary sensitization of alopecia patients to the hapten diphenylcyclopropenone (DPC). Blood samples were taken from patients before sensitization (week 0) and then at 2, 6 and about 24 weeks after DPC sensitization. Nearly 30 alopecia patients gave blood for TCR sequencing at one to four time points (pre-sensitization, 2, 6 and 24 weeks). Beyond this particular receptor, the publication reports: DPC sensitization did not change how many TCRs were above 1 in 1000 frequency, and no evidence was found of alterations in global repertoire structure. Alopecia, a presumed autoimmune disease, was present in all patients, so the immune response of the patients might differ from that of healthy individuals. Compared with pre-sensitization or healthy control sets, expanded TCRs formed significantly more large CDR3 similarity clusters, which is consistent with antigen-driven responses. Patch test score was positively correlated with the number of PT1 expanded TCRs, with significance at thresholds 8, 16 and 32 but not at 4. Repeated subsampling changed both the strength of the expansion versus patch-test correlation and the threshold at which the correlation became significant.

Libraries were made using RACE. These reads were obtained on a NextSeq 500. During library preparation, unique molecular identifiers were attached to individual cDNA molecules so that TCRs could be counted quantitatively and reproducibly. From each blood RNA sample, both TCR alpha and TCR beta chains were sequenced. Per the original workflow: Samples had a median of about 96,000 TCRs, with a range from about 23,224 to 690,600. V, J and CDR3 annotation of the TCR reads was carried out using the Decombinator software suite. To make PS versus PT1 abundance plots, every sample was subsampled to the same number of TCRs (28,000). TCRs were defined as expanded if absent before sensitization and observed at least eight times at the 2-week time point. TCRdb took the public reads, trimmed them with fastp at Q25, ran MiXCR for clone calling and kept in-frame beta chains. Every CDR3 protein is listed once, alongside the most common genes and DNA of its rows. For this entry, the V and J calls and clone size follow TCRdb and not the study's own pipeline. The sample contains some 250,000 distinct CDR3 sequences, roughly 8% of them found a single time. 1.2% of the sample goes to the ten largest clones.

This clonotype was observed a handful of times. Its cognate antigen has yet to be identified. Base qualities are not at hand, and no much larger clone is one base apart. From a lookup of the germline V gene, CDR1 and CDR2 are SGHRS and YFSETQ. Inclusive of the bounding cysteine and phenylalanine, the CDR3 is 15 residues long. The retained sequence is limited to the CDR3, 45 bases, with the frame set at the first base. Relative to germline, V is missing 4 bases and J is missing 3 bases, with 7 bases of the junction outside any gene match. In light of the paper, this sample's time point label describes: pre-sensitization, week 0. What the treatment or condition label conveys for this sample: therapeutic diphenylcyclopropenone sensitization with weekly scalp DPC. At each patch-test visit, blood was drawn before the patch test was applied. Patients were eligible if aged 18 to 70, diagnosed with alopecia and judged suitable for DPC therapy, and pregnant patients were excluded. Total RNA was isolated from unfractionated whole blood collected in Tempus Blood RNA tubes.

This TCR derives from a man aged 18-30 years with alopecia areata. Some clones in this sample may be carry-over from other donors' samples. The receptor chain draws on TRBV5-1 and TRBJ2-1; 7 of the junction bases match TRBD1. This material consisted of whole blood, taken in connection with sensitization to the hapten diphenylcyclopropenone (DPC). At the DNA level, the sequence is TGCGCCAGCAGCCCGTCCGGGACAGACTACAATGAGCAGTTCTTC. Translated, it reads CASSPSGTDYNEQFF.